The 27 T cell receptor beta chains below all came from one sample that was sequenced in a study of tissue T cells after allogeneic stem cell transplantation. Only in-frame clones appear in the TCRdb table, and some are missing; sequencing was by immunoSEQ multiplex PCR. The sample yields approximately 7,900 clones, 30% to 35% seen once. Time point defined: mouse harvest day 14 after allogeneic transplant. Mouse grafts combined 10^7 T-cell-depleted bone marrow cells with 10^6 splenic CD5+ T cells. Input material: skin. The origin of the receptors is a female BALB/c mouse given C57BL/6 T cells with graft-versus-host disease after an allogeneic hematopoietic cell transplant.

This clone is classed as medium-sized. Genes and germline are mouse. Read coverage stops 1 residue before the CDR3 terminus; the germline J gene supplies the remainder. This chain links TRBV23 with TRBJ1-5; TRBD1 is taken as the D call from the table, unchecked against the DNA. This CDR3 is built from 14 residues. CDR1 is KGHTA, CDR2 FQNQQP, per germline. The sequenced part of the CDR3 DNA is TGCTCCAGCAGTCCTCGGGACAAGGGAGGGGCTCCGCTT. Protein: CSSSPRDKGGAPL. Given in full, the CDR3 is CSSSPRDKGGAPLF.

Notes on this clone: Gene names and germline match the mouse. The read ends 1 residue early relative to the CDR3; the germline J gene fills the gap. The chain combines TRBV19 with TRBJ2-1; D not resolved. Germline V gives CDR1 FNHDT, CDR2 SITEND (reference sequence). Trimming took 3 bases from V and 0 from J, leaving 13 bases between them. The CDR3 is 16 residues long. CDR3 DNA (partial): TGTGCCAGCAGTAAACCCGACACCTATAACTATGCTGAGCAGTTC. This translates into CASSKPDTYNYAEQF. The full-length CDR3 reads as CASSKPDTYNYAEQFF. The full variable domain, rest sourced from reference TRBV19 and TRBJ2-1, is GGIITQTPKFLIGQEGQKLTLKCQQNFNHDTMYWYRQDSGKGLRLIYYSITENDLQKGDLSEGYDASREKKSSFSLTVTSAQKNEMAVFLCASSKPDTYNYAEQFFGPGTRLTVL.

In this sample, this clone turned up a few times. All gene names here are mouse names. CDR3 DNA, as far as it was read: TGCACCTGCAGTGCGCGGGACAGGGGGCTGGGAAATACGCTCTAT. Its protein is CTCSARDRGLGNTLY. The whole CDR3 sequence reads CTCSARDRGLGNTLYF. V gene TRBV1 combines with J gene TRBJ1-3; 12 bases fit TRBD1. Read coverage stops 1 residue before the CDR3 terminus; the germline J gene supplies the remainder. The ends lost 3 bases at V and 4 bases at J; junction bases unmatched: 4. This CDR3 is 16 amino acids long. Per germline, CDR1 NSQYPW and CDR2 LRSPGD (reference sequence).

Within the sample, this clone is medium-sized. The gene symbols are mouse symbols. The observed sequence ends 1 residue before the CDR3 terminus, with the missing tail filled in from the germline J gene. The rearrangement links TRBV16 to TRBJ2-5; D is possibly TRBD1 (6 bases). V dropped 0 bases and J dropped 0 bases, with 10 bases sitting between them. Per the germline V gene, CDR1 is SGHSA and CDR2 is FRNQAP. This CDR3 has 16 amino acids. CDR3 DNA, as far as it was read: TGTGCAAGCAGCTTAGAGGGCAGGGGTAACCAAGACACCCAGTAC. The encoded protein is CASSLEGRGNQDTQY. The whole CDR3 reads CASSLEGRGNQDTQYF.

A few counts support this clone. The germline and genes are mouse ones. CDR3: CASSLDRISSYEQYF. Incomplete CDR3 DNA: TGTGCAAGCAGCTTAGATAGGATCAGCTCCTATGAACAGTAC. This rearrangement joins TRBV16 to TRBJ2-7; D gene ambiguous. The read finishes 1 residue shy of the CDR3 end, and the germline J gene is used to complete it. Looked up from germline, CDR1 is SGHSA and CDR2 is FRNQAP. CDR3 length: 15 amino acids. Trimming pared 0 bases from V and 0 bases from J, leaving 9 bases between.

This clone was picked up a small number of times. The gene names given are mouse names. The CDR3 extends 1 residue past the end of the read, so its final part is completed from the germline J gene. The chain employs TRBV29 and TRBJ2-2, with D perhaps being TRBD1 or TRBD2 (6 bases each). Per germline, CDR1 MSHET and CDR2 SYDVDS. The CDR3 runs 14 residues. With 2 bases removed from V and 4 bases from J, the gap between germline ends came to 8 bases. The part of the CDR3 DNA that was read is TGTGCTAGCAGTTTAGGGGGCGTCACCGGGCAGCTCTAC. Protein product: CASSLGGVTGQLY. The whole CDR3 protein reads CASSLGGVTGQLYF.

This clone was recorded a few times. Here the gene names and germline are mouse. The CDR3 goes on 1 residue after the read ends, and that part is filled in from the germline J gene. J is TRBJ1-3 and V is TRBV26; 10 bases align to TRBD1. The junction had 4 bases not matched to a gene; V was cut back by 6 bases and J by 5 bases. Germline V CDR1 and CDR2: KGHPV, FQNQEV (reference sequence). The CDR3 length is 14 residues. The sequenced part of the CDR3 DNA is TGTGCCAGCAGCCGGGACAGGGGTAGAAATACGCTCTAT. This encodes CASSRDRGRNTLY. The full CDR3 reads CASSRDRGRNTLYF. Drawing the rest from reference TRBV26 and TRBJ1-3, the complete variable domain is NSKVIQTPRYLVKGQGQKAKMRCIPEKGHPVVFWYQQNKNNEFKFLINFQNQEVLQQIDMTEKRFSAECPSNSPCSLEIQSSEAGDSALYLCASSRDRGRNTLYFGEGSRLIVV.

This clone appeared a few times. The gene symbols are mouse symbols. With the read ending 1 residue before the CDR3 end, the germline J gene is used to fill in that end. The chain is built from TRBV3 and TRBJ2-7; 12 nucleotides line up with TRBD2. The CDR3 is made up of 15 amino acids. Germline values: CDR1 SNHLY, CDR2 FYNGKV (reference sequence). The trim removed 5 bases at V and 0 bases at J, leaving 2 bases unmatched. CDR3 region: CASSLTGGASYEQYF. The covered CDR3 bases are TGTGCCAGCAGCCTGACTGGGGGGGCCTCCTATGAACAGTAC. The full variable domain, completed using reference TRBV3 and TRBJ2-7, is GPKVLQIPSHQIIDMGQMVTLNCDPVSNHLYFYWYKQILGQQMEFLVNFYNGKVMEKSKLFKDQFSVERPDGSYFTLKIQPTALEDSAVYFCASSLTGGASYEQYFGPGTRLTVL.

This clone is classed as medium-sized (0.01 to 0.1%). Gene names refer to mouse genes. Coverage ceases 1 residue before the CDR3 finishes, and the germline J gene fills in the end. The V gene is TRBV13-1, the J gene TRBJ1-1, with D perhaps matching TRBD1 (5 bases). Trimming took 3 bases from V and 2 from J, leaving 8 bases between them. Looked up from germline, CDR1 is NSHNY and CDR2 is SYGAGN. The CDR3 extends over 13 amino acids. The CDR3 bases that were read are TGTGCCAGCAGTGGCCAGGGTAACACAGAAGTCTTC. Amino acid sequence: CASSGQGNTEVF. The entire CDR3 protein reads CASSGQGNTEVFF.

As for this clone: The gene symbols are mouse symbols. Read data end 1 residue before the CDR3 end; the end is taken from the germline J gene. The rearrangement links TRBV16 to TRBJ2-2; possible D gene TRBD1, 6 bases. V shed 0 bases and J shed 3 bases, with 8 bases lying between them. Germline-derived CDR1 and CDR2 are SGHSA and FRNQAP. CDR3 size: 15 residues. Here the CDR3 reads CASSLEAGDTGQLYF. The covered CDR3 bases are TGTGCAAGCAGCTTAGAGGCAGGGGACACCGGGCAGCTCTAC.

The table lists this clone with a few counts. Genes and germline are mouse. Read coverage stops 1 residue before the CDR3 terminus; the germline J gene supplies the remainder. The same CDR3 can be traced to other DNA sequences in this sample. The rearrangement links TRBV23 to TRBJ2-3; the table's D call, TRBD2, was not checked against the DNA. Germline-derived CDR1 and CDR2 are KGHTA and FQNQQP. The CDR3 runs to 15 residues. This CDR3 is CSSSRTGGSAETLYF. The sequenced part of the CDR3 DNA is TGCTCCAGCAGTAGGACTGGGGGGAGTGCAGAAACGCTGTAT. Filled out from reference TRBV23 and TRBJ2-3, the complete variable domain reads DAAVTQKPRYLIKMKGQEAEMKCIPEKGHTAVFWYQQKQSKELKFLIYFQNQQPLDQIDMVKERFSAVCPSSSLCSLGIRTCEAEDSALYLCSSSRTGGSAETLYFGSGTRLTVL.

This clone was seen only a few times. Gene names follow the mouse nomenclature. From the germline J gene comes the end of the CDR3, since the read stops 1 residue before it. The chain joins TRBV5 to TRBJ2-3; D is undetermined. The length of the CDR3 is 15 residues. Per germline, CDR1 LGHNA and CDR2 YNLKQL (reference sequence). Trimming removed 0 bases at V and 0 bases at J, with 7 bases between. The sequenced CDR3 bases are TGTGCCAGCAGCCAAGAACTGTCTAGTGCAGAAACGCTGTAT. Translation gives CASSQELSSAETLY. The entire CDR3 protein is CASSQELSSAETLYF.

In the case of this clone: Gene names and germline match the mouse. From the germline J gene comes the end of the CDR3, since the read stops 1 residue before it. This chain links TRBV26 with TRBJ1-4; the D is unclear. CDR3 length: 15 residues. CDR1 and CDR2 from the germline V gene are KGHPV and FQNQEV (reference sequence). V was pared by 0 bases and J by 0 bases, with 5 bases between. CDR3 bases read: TGTGCCAGCAGTCTGTCCGGGGTTTCCAACGAAAGATTATTT. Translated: CASSLSGVSNERLF. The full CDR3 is CASSLSGVSNERLFF. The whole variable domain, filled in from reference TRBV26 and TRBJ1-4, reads NSKVIQTPRYLVKGQGQKAKMRCIPEKGHPVVFWYQQNKNNEFKFLINFQNQEVLQQIDMTEKRFSAECPSNSPCSLEIQSSEAGDSALYLCASSLSGVSNERLFFGHGTKLSVL.

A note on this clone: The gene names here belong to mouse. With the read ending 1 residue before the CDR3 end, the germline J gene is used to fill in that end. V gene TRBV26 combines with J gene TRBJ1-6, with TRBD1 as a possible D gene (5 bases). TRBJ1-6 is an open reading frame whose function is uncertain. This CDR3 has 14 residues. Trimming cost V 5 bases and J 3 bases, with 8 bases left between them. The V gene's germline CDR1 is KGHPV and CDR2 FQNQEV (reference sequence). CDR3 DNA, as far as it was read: TGTGCCAGCAGTACAGGATTCTATAATTCGCCCCTCTAC. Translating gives CASSTGFYNSPLY. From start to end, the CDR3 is CASSTGFYNSPLYF.

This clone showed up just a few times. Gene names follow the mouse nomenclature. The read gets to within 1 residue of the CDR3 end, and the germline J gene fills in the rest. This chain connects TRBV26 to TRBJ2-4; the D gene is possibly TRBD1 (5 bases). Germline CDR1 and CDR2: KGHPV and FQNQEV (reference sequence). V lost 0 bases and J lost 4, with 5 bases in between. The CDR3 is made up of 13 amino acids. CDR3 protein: CASSLSDKNTLYF. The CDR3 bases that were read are TGTGCCAGCAGTCTGTCGGACAAAAACACCTTGTAC.

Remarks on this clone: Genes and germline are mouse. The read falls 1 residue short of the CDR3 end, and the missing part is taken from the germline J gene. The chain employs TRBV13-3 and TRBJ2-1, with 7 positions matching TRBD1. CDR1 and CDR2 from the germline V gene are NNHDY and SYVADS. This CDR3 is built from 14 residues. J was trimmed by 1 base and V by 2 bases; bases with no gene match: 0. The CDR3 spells CASSEGQNYAEQFF. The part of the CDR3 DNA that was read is TGTGCCAGCAGTGAGGGACAGAACTATGCTGAGCAGTTC.

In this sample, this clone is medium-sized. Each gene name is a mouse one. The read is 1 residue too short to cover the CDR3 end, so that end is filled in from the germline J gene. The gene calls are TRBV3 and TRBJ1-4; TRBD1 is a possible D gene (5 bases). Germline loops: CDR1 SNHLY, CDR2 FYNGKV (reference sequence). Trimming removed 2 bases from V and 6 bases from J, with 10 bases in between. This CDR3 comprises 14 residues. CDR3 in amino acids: CASSLRGGDERLFF. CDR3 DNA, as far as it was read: TGTGCCAGCAGCTTACGTGGGGGGGACGAAAGATTATTT.

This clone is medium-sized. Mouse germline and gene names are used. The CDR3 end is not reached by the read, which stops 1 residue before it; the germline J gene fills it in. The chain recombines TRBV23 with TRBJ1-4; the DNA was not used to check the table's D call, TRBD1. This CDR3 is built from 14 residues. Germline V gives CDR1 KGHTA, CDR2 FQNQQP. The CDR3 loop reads CSSSPGQPNERLFF. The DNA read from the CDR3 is TGCTCCAGCAGCCCGGGACAGCCCAACGAAAGATTATTT. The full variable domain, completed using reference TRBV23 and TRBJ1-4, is DAAVTQKPRYLIKMKGQEAEMKCIPEKGHTAVFWYQQKQSKELKFLIYFQNQQPLDQIDMVKERFSAVCPSSSLCSLGIRTCEAEDSALYLCSSSPGQPNERLFFGHGTKLSVL.

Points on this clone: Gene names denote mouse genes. CDR3 DNA, as far as it was read: TGCTCCAGCAGTCAATCAGGGGCGGTGGAAGTCTTC. It translates to CSSSQSGAVEVF. The whole CDR3 is CSSSQSGAVEVFF. V gene TRBV23 combines with J gene TRBJ1-1. The read ends 1 residue early relative to the CDR3; the germline J gene fills the gap. Germline V gene lookup returns CDR1 KGHTA and CDR2 FQNQQP. The CDR3 extends over 13 amino acids.

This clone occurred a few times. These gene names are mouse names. The CDR3 protein is CASSRLGGLYEQYF. CDR3 DNA (partial): TGTGCCAGCAGTCGACTGGGGGGGTTATATGAACAGTAC. The V gene is TRBV15, the J gene TRBJ2-7; 11 nucleotides agree with TRBD2. The read ends 1 residue early relative to the CDR3; the germline J gene fills the gap. V gave up 5 bases and J gave up 4 bases; unmatched junction bases: 4. Germline CDR1 reads SGHND; CDR2 reads FRSKSL. The CDR3 totals 14 residues.

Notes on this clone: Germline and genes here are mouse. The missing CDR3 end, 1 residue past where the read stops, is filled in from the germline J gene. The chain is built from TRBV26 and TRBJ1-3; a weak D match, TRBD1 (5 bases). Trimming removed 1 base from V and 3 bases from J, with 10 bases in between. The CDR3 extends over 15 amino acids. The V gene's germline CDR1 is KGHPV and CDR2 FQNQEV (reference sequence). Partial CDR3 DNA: TGTGCCAGCAGTCTGTTGCCCAGGGATGGAAATACGCTCTAT. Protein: CASSLLPRDGNTLY. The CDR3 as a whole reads CASSLLPRDGNTLYF.

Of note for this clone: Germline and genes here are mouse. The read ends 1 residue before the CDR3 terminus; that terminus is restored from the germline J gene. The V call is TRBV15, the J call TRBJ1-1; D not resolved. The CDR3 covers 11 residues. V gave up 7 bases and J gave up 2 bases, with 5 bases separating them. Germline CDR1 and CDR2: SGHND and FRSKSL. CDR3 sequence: CASTLNTEVFF. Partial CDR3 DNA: TGTGCCAGCACCCTCAACACAGAAGTCTTC.

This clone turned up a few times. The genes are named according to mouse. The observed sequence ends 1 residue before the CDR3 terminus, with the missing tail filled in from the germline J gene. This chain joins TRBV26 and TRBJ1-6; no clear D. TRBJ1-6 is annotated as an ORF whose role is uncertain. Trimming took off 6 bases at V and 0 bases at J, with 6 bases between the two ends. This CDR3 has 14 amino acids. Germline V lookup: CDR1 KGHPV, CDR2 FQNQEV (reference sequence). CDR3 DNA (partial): TGTGCCAGCAGGAGGAATTCCTATAATTCGCCCCTCTAC. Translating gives CASRRNSYNSPLY. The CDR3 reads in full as CASRRNSYNSPLYF.

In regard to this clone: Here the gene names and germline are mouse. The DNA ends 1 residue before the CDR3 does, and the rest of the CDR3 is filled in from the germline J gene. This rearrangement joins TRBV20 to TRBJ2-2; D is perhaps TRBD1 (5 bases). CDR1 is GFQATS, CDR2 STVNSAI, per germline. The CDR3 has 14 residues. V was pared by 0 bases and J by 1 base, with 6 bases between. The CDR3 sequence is CGARDDRNTGQLYF. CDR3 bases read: TGTGGTGCTAGGGATGACAGAAACACCGGGCAGCTCTAC.

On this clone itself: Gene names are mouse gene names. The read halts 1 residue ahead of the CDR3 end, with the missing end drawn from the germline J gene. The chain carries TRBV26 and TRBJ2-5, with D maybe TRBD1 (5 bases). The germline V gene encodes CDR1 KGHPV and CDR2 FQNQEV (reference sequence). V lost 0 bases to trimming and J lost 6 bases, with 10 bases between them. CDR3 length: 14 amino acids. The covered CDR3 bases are TGTGCCAGCAGTCTGTCGAGAGGGGTGGACACCCAGTAC. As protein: CASSLSRGVDTQY. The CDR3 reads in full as CASSLSRGVDTQYF.

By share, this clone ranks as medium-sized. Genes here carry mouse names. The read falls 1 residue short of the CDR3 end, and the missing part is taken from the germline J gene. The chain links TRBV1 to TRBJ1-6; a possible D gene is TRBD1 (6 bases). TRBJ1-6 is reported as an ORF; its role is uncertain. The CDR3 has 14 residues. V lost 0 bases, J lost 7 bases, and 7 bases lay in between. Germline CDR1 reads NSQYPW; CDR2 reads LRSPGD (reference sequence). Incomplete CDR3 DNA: TGCACCTGCAGTGCAGACAGGGGCAATTCGCCCCTCTAC. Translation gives CTCSADRGNSPLY. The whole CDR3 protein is CTCSADRGNSPLYF.

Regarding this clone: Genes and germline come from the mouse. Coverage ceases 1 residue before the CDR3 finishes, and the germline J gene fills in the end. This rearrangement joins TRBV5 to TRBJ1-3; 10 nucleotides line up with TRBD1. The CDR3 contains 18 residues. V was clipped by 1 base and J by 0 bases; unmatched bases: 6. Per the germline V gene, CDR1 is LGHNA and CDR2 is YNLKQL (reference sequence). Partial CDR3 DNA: TGTGCCAGCAGCCAAGTCCCGGGACAGGGGCGTTCTGGAAATACGCTCTAT. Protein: CASSQVPGQGRSGNTLY. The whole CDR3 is CASSQVPGQGRSGNTLYF.